This TCR beta chain comes out of a study of CD8+CD57+ T cells in acquired aplastic anemia. About this clonotype: Its antigen is still unknown.

An expansion of CD8+CD57+ cells by flow cytometry had been shown in patients chosen for sequencing. V was clipped by 0 bases and J by 2 bases, with 8 bases between them. Germline values: CDR1 SGHRS, CDR2 YFSETQ. The CDR3 is 14 residues long. TCR beta VDJ combinations and CDR3 sequences were profiled from genomic DNA. A single record per CDR3 protein comes from TCRdb applying MiXCR to the reads. In the table there are 150,000 to 200,000 distinct CDR3 sequences, around 47% of which are singletons. Findings and caveats of the study: CD8+ Simpson's diversity did not differ significantly between patients and controls.

The clonotype originates from a human donor with aplastic anemia. Source material: sorted CD4+, CD8+, or CD8+CD57+ T cells (not recorded which) from PBMCs. The rearrangement uses TRBV5-1 and TRBJ1-2, with no clear D. CDR3: CASSLETGNYGYTF. CDR3 nucleotides: TGCGCCAGCAGCTTGGAGACGGGAAACTATGGCTACACCTTC.